What follows are 9 T cell receptor beta chains derived from one specimen sequenced in a study of T cells in Graves' hyperthyroidism and ophthalmopathy. It was RNA transcripts that yielded the amplified TCR beta CDR3 regions. HTBI primers were the set used in a first-round RT-PCR of the TCR CDR3. TCRdb processed the multiplex PCR reads anew with MiXCR; each CDR3 protein has one entry. The repertoire holds hundreds of thousands of distinct CDR3 sequences, with 38% as singletons. The sequenced sample was blood. These TCRs come from a man aged 18 to 35 with Graves' hyperthyroidism.

This clonotype was observed many times. This chain joins TRBV15 and TRBJ1-1, with TRBD1 matching over 9 bases. Germline CDR1 LNHNV, CDR2 YYDKDF (reference sequence). Trimming cost V 3 bases and J 1 base; bases outside gene matches: 3. This CDR3 has 15 amino acids. The CDR3 loop reads CATSRDRGQNTEAFF. The CDR3 bases are TGTGCCACCAGCAGGGACAGGGGACAGAACACTGAAGCTTTCTTT.

This chain joins TRBV11-3 and TRBJ2-2; a possible D gene is TRBD1 (6 bases). V gave up 8 bases and J gave up 7 bases, with 11 bases separating them. The CDR3 consists of 12 residues. CDR1 is SGHNT and CDR2 is YENEEA in the germline V gene. The CDR3 loop reads CASGRGRGELFF. CDR3 nucleotide sequence: TGTGCCAGCGGCAGGGGCCGCGGGGAGCTGTTTTTT.

This clonotype was seen repeatedly, ten times or more. This chain links TRBV9 with TRBJ1-5; weak D call: TRBD1 (6 bases). V shed 0 bases and J shed 3 bases, with 7 bases lying between them. Germline CDR1 and CDR2: SGDLS and YYNGEE. This CDR3 region has 14 residues. The DNA for the CDR3 is TGTGCCAGCAGCGTAGGGACAGTCAATCAGCCCCAGCATTTT. Translated: CASSVGTVNQPQHF.

The chain links TRBV12-3 or TRBV12-4 to TRBJ1-1; 10 bases map to TRBD1. The CDR3 totals 13 residues. J was trimmed by 6 bases and V by 5 bases; bases with no gene match: 3. The CDR3 coding sequence is TGTGCCAGCAGTCCCGGGACAGGGGCTGAAGCTTTCTTT. Encoded protein: CASSPGTGAEAFF.

V gene TRBV7-9 combines with J gene TRBJ2-7, with D possibly being TRBD2 (5 bases). V shed 6 bases and J shed 1 base, with 22 bases lying between them. The CDR3 totals 17 residues. Germline CDR1 SEHNR, CDR2 FQNEAQ (reference sequence). This CDR3 reads CASRSHIATGGSYEQYF. The DNA of the CDR3 is TGTGCCAGCAGGTCCCACATCGCCACCGGCGGGTCCTACGAGCAGTACTTC.

This clonotype was detected many times. The rearrangement uses TRBV19 and TRBJ1-4; no definite D call. Germline V gene data show CDR1 as LNHDA and CDR2 as SQIVND (reference sequence). V shed 2 bases and J shed 8 bases, with 9 bases lying between them. There are 13 residues in the CDR3. The CDR3 DNA reads as TGTGCCAGTAGTATACGATTTGCCGAAAAACTGTTTTTT. Its protein is CASSIRFAEKLFF.

This clonotype has a handful of counts. This chain links TRBV9 with TRBJ2-5; either TRBD1 or TRBD2 may fit D (5 bases each). The CDR3 totals 17 residues. Germline V gives CDR1 SGDLS, CDR2 YYNGEE. V lost 4 bases and J lost 4, with 23 bases in between. CDR3 residues: CASSPRGAMTWGETQYF. The CDR3 DNA sequence: TGTGCCAGCAGCCCCCGAGGGGCGATGACCTGGGGAGAGACCCAGTACTTC. Together with reference TRBV9 and TRBJ2-5, the CDR3 gives the full variable domain: DSGVTQTPKHLITATGQRVTLRCSPRSGDLSVYWYQQSLDQGLQFLIQYYNGEERAKGNILERFSAQQFPDLHSELNLSSLELGDSALYFCASSPRGAMTWGETQYFGPGTRLLVL.

This clonotype was counted only a few times. CDR3 amino acids: CASKIGVLAGLPQHF. Written as DNA, the CDR3 is TGTGCCAGCAAGATTGGGGTACTGGCCGGACTGCCCCAGCATTTT. The V call is TRBV9, the J call TRBJ1-5; D remains ambiguous. Germline lookup yields CDR1 SGDLS and CDR2 YYNGEE. Trimming pared 6 bases from V and 9 bases from J, leaving 22 bases between. The length of the CDR3 is 15 residues. Full variable domain (rest looked up from reference TRBV9 and TRBJ1-5): DSGVTQTPKHLITATGQRVTLRCSPRSGDLSVYWYQQSLDQGLQFLIQYYNGEERAKGNILERFSAQQFPDLHSELNLSSLELGDSALYFCASKIGVLAGLPQHFGDGTRLSIL.

In this sample, this clonotype turned up many times. V gene TRBV2 combines with J gene TRBJ1-6, with a weak D call TRBD1 (5 bases). Trimming cost V 7 bases and J 4 bases, with 14 bases left between them. The CDR3 is 15 amino acids. The germline gives CDR1 SNHLY, CDR2 FYNNEI. CDR3 sequence reads: CASITGAGYNSPLHF. DNA of the CDR3: TGTGCCAGCATAACCGGGGCAGGTTATAATTCACCCCTCCACTTT.